This T cell receptor (beta chain) was recovered during a study of cytomegalovirus exposure and HLA in healthy donors. This CDR3 comprises 16 residues. Amplification used 60 Vbeta primers and 13 Jbeta primers. Some clones are missing from TCRdb's copy, which holds only in-frame ones; the method was immunoSEQ multiplex PCR. This table has under 200,000 clones, about an eighth appearing once. This clone was picked up a small number of times. The receptor's source is a man aged 50 to 60 in good health and CMV-seropositive. Sequencing input: PBMCs. The chain has TRBV21-1 and TRBJ1-3. TRBV21-1 is a pseudogene segment. This CDR3 reads CASSARGRGSGNTIYF. As DNA, the CDR3 is TGTGCCAGCAGCGCCCGGGGGAGGGGCTCTGGAAACACCATATATTTT.